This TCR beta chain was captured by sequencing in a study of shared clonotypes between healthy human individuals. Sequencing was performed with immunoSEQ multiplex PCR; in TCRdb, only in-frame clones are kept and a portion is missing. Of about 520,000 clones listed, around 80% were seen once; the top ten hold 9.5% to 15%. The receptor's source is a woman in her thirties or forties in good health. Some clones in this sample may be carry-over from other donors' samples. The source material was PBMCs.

The chain's CDR3 is CASSSDSPRNEQFF. CDR3 sequence (DNA): TGTGCCAGCAGCTCGGACAGCCCACGCAATGAGCAGTTCTTC. The J gene is TRBJ2-1, the V gene TRBV7-9, with D possibly TRBD1 on 6 matching bases. Germline-derived CDR1 and CDR2 are SEHNR and FQNEAQ (reference sequence). The CDR3 is made up of 14 amino acids. V gave up 4 bases and J gave up 6 bases, with 13 bases separating them.